A single sample gave rise to the 20 T cell receptor beta chains below, sequenced in a study of regulatory T cells in long-lasting Graves disease. The time point was: persistent/refractory GD, antithyroid drugs over 5 years with positive TRAb. PBMC-extracted RNA yielded the TCR library. Library construction for TCR beta used iRepertoire HTBI primers and Arm-PCR of CDR3 regions. TCRdb reanalysed the multiplex PCR reads using MiXCR and keeps one entry per CDR3 protein. The sample contains about 310,000 distinct CDR3 sequences, 22% of which appear only once. The material was peripheral blood mononuclear cells (PBMCs), obtained when the disease was refractory, from a patient treated with antithyroid drugs. The receptor set was obtained from a female donor with Graves disease.

This clonotype was counted many times. V usage is TRBV28 and J usage is TRBJ1-4; no firm D call. Germline loops: CDR1 MDHEN, CDR2 SYDVKM. V dropped 6 bases and J dropped 8 bases, with 13 bases sitting between them. This CDR3 contains 13 residues. The CDR3 reads CASSPLPGEKLFF. CDR3 bases: TGTGCCAGCAGCCCTCTCCCGGGGGAAAAACTGTTTTTT.

The gene calls are TRBV30 and TRBJ2-7, with no clear D. From germline, CDR1 is GTSNPN and CDR2 SVGIG (reference sequence). CDR3 length equals 11 residues. V was trimmed by 0 bases and J by 3 bases, leaving 3 bases between them. The CDR3 sequence: CAWSVDYEQYF. The CDR3 DNA follows: TGTGCCTGGAGTGTAGACTACGAGCAGTACTTC.

At least ten counts were recorded for this clonotype. V and J are TRBV20-1 and TRBJ2-7; 11 bases match TRBD2. Trimming cost V 7 bases and J 4 bases; bases outside gene matches: 6. Germline assignment: CDR1 DFQATT and CDR2 SNEGSKA (reference sequence). The CDR3 totals 13 residues. CDR3 coding DNA: TGCAGTGGTCAGGGGACTAGCGGTTACGAGCAGTACTTC. Translated, it gives CSGQGTSGYEQYF.

Worth noting for this clonotype: The likely explanation is a read error, given a far larger clone one base away. This rearrangement joins TRBV7-9 to TRBJ2-5; D gene unclear. Germline V lookup: CDR1 SEHNR, CDR2 FQNEAQ (reference sequence). V lost 6 bases and J lost 5, with 13 bases in between. This CDR3 comprises 13 residues. The CDR3 bases are TGTGCCAGCAGTCCGGTCGGAAGGGAGACCCAGTACTTC. Amino acids: CASSPVGRETQYF. The variable domain in full, completed from reference TRBV7-9 and TRBJ2-5, reads DTGVSQNPRHKITKRGQNVTFRCDPISEHNRLYWYRQTLGQGPEFLTYFQNEAQLEKSRLLSDRFSAERPKGSFSTLEIQRTEQGDSAMYLCASSPVGRETQYFGPGTRLLVL.

This chain links TRBV15 with TRBJ2-7; 9 bases are shared with TRBD1. This CDR3 region has 14 residues. Unmatched junction bases numbered 0, after V lost 0 bases and J lost 3 bases. CDR1 LNHNV and CDR2 YYDKDF come from the germline V gene (reference sequence). CDR3 protein: CATSREGQGYEQYF. The CDR3, as DNA: TGTGCCACCAGCAGAGAGGGACAGGGCTACGAGCAGTACTTC.

This clonotype was recorded at least ten times. This sequence joins TRBV28 and TRBJ1-5; D remains ambiguous. The V gene lost 5 bases and the J gene lost 1 base, with 9 bases spanning the gap. Per the germline V gene, CDR1 is MDHEN and CDR2 is SYDVKM. CDR3 length: 14 amino acids. In nucleotides, the CDR3 is TGTGCCAGCAGTATCCCCTGGAGCAATCAGCCCCAGCATTTT. It specifies CASSIPWSNQPQHF.

This chain joins TRBV10-3 and TRBJ1-2; D is undetermined. CDR3 size: 11 residues. The V gene's germline CDR1 is ENHRY and CDR2 SYGVKD. V was cut by 10 bases and J by 6 bases, with 12 bases left in between. The CDR3 here is CATSEADGYTF. CDR3 sequence (DNA): TGTGCCACCTCTGAGGCGGATGGCTACACCTTC.

The chain has TRBV7-9 and TRBJ2-7; the match to TRBD2 covers 10 bases. Germline V gives CDR1 SEHNR, CDR2 FQNEAQ (reference sequence). CDR3 size: 17 residues. The junction had 9 bases not matched to a gene; V was cut back by 2 bases and J by 2 bases. Here the CDR3 reads CASSLILGTSGTYEQYF. The CDR3 region has the DNA TGTGCCAGCAGCTTAATTTTGGGTACTAGCGGGACCTACGAGCAGTACTTC.

This clonotype was counted only a few times. The genes are TRBV7-2 and TRBJ2-4; D is undetermined. The germline CDR1 and CDR2 sequences are SGHTA and FQGNSA. There are 13 residues in the CDR3. Trimming took off 6 bases at V and 5 bases at J, with 11 bases between the two ends. The chain's CDR3 is CASRSTFQNIQYF. The DNA for the CDR3 is TGTGCCAGCAGATCCACGTTCCAAAACATTCAGTACTTC.

This clonotype was observed a handful of times. DNA of the CDR3: TGTGCCAGCAGCTTGATGGGGGATACGCAGTATTTT. This encodes CASSLMGDTQYF. This chain joins TRBV5-6 and TRBJ2-3; no firm D call. The CDR3 extends over 12 amino acids. Trimming removed 1 base at V and 6 bases at J, with 6 bases between. Germline V gene data show CDR1 as SGHDT and CDR2 as YYEEEE.

The chain links TRBV7-2 to TRBJ2-6; D is ambiguous. The ends were cut back, 5 bases at V and 4 bases at J, with 9 bases in the middle. The V gene's germline CDR1 is SGHTA and CDR2 FQGNSA. The CDR3 is made up of 14 amino acids. This CDR3 is CASSPTYGANVLTF. The CDR3 bases are TGTGCCAGCAGCCCGACGTACGGGGCCAACGTCCTGACTTTC.

At least ten counts were recorded for this clonotype. J is TRBJ2-7 and V is TRBV6-1; maybe TRBD2 (5 bases). V was shortened by 5 bases and J by 2 bases, with 13 bases between the two germline ends. The CDR3 covers 14 residues. Germline lookup yields CDR1 MNHNS and CDR2 SASEGT. This CDR3 reads CASSPLAGTYEQYF. The CDR3 DNA follows: TGTGCCAGCAGTCCTCTGGCCGGGACCTACGAGCAGTACTTC.

This clonotype has just one count. The rearrangement links TRBV28 to TRBJ2-3; possibly TRBD2 for D (6 bases). Germline assignment: CDR1 MDHEN and CDR2 SYDVKM. V was trimmed by 7 bases and J by 0 bases, leaving 26 bases between them. The CDR3 extends over 19 amino acids. CDR3 nucleotides: TGTGCCAGCACCCCCACGTCGGGGCGGGGTGTAACGAGCACAGATACGCAGTATTTT. This encodes CASTPTSGRGVTSTDTQYF.

This clonotype has more than one count but fewer than ten. The J gene is TRBJ1-4, the V gene TRBV4-2; the D is unclear. The CDR3 covers 15 residues. Trimming took off 5 bases at V and 5 bases at J, with 15 bases between the two ends. The germline V gene encodes CDR1 LGHNA and CDR2 YNFKEQ. DNA for the CDR3: TGTGCCAGCAGCGAAACCTGGGGTCTGAATGAAAAACTGTTTTTT. It is translated as CASSETWGLNEKLFF.

This clonotype showed up many times. The chain combines TRBV2 with TRBJ1-2; D may be TRBD1 (6 bases). This CDR3 has 12 amino acids. V shed 4 bases and J shed 7 bases, with 10 bases lying between them. Germline assignment: CDR1 SNHLY and CDR2 FYNNEI. CDR3 nucleotides: TGTGCCAGCAGTGTTACAGGGATTGGCTACACCTTC. Its translation is CASSVTGIGYTF. The full variable domain, with the rest looked up from reference TRBV2 and TRBJ1-2, is EPEVTQTPSHQVTQMGQEVILRCVPISNHLYFYWYRQILGQKVEFLVSFYNNEISEKSEIFDDQFSVERPDGSNFTLKIRSTKLEDSAMYFCASSVTGIGYTFGSGTRLTVV.

The sample holds a few counts of this clonotype. This rearrangement joins TRBV28 to TRBJ2-3; no clear D gene. The CDR3 covers 15 residues. Germline V gene sequence: CDR1 MDHEN, CDR2 SYDVKM. V was shortened by 4 bases and J by 3 bases, with 14 bases between the two germline ends. This CDR3 is CASSSTHRATDTQYF. Here the CDR3 DNA reads TGTGCCAGCAGTTCCACCCATCGGGCTACAGATACGCAGTATTTT.

V usage is TRBV6-5 and J usage is TRBJ1-1; D call uncertain. The CDR3 extends over 13 amino acids. V was shortened by 0 bases and J by 8 bases, with 10 bases between the two germline ends. CDR1 is MNHEY and CDR2 is SVGAGI in the germline V gene. The CDR3 nucleotides read TGTGCCAGCAGTTACTCGAGCCGTTTAGAAGCTTTCTTT. Amino acids: CASSYSSRLEAFF.

This clonotype has at least ten counts. The V and J genes are TRBV28 and TRBJ2-7, with 9 bases identical to TRBD1. V lost 2 bases, J lost 4 bases, and 6 bases stayed unmatched. The V gene's germline CDR1 is MDHEN and CDR2 SYDVKM. The CDR3 is made up of 15 amino acids. The CDR3 loop reads CASSLRSDRGYEQYF. CDR3 nucleotides: TGTGCCAGCAGTTTAAGATCGGACAGGGGATACGAGCAGTACTTC.

V usage is TRBV25-1 and J usage is TRBJ1-1, with D possibly matching TRBD1 (6 bases). The CDR3 has 14 amino acids. The germline V gene has CDR1 MGHDK and CDR2 SYGVNS. The V end lost 5 bases, the J end lost 5 bases, and 15 bases lay between the germline ends. CDR3 sequence: CASSLQGGKTEAFF. Here the CDR3 DNA reads TGTGCCAGCAGTTTACAGGGTGGGAAAACTGAAGCTTTCTTT.

The chain couples TRBV5-4 to TRBJ2-2; no reliable D call. Germline V lookup: CDR1 SGHNT, CDR2 YYREEE (reference sequence). V lost 1 base, J lost 6 bases, and 7 bases lay in between. The CDR3 contains 13 residues. The DNA for the CDR3 is TGTGCCAGCAGCTTGAGGCATTCCGGGGAGCTGTTTTTT. The encoded protein is CASSLRHSGELFF.